This T cell receptor beta chain appears in the sequencing data of a study of blood T cell repertoires in COVID-19. TCRdb keeps only in-frame clones here, not all; method: immunoSEQ multiplex PCR. The top ten hold 5% to 5.5% of the sample, which has under 95,000 clones, around 88% seen once. CDR1 and CDR2 from the germline V gene are LGHDT and YNNKEL (reference sequence). This CDR3 comprises 16 residues. V shed 0 bases and J 1 base; nucleotides not matched to a gene: 4. The gene calls are TRBV3-1 (or the pseudogene TRBV3-2) and TRBJ2-5, with TRBD1 matching 8 bases. The TCR originated in a man aged 55-75 years with acute or convalescent COVID-19. Sequenced sample: peripheral blood. The CDR3 loop reads CASSQDRDRSQETQYF. The CDR3, as DNA: TGTGCCAGCAGCCAAGATCGGGACAGGAGCCAAGAGACCCAGTACTTC.